This TCR beta chain came from a study of blood T cells in healthy people across ages. Findings of the study overall: Diversity figures based on one million T cells were deemed too low.

All donors came from Russia, were Caucasian and healthy, and spanned ages roughly 6 to 100. This CDR3 region has 16 residues. Germline V CDR1 and CDR2: KGHSH, LQKENI. The junction had 2 bases not matched to a gene; V was cut back by 3 bases and J by 0 bases. At least ten counts were recorded for this clonotype. The antigen is undetermined. A second PCR, run for about 6 to 11 cycles, used a sample-barcoded 5' primer plus a J-beta primer mix. TCRdb analysed the 5' RACE reads with MiXCR anew, one entry per CDR3 protein. The sample shows approximately 900,000 distinct CDR3 sequences, 25% to 35% of them seen only once. These data also featured in a second study, about T cells of mothers and their children. This second report adds: Study donors consisted of a few healthy Caucasian mothers and their six children.

This TCR was sampled from a woman between 40 and 55 years old in good health. Sequencing was carried out using blood. The chain has TRBV18 and TRBJ2-3; 11 positions agree with TRBD2. In nucleotides, the CDR3 is TGTGCCAGCTCACCGACTAGCGGGGACAGCACAGATACGCAGTATTTT. Protein sequence: CASSPTSGDSTDTQYF.